This T cell receptor beta chain emerged from a study of CD8 T cells in Susac syndrome. General study results and limits: Maximal CD8+ clonal expansion in Susac was observed within TEMRA cells and among active patients. The authors acknowledged that their TCR sequencing and HLA analysis involved a relatively small number of individuals.

Notes on this clonotype: Its target is not known.

The CDR3 loop spans 16 amino acids. The germline V gene encodes CDR1 SGDLS and CDR2 YYNGEE. The ends lost 4 bases at V and 1 base at J; junction bases unmatched: 7. Blood CD8+ and CD4+ T cells underwent high-throughput TCR beta sequencing. RNA totalling roughly 0.5 to 1 ug underwent reverse transcription with random hexamers. The authors amplified TCR beta CDR3 across 54 Vbeta and 13 Jbeta using immunoSEQ multiplex PCR. TCRdb processed the immunoSEQ multiplex PCR reads anew with MiXCR; each CDR3 protein has one entry. The sample gives over 100,000 distinct CDR3 sequences, roughly 94% of which show up once; around 0.28% is in the top ten.

Sample: CD8+ T cells from PBMCs. This chain joins TRBV9 and TRBJ1-3, with 8 bases matching TRBD1. This TCR was recovered from a human donor with Susac syndrome. The CDR3, as DNA: TGTGCCAGCAGCTTCCGGGACAGGCCGTCTGGAAACACCATATATTTT. Its translation is CASSFRDRPSGNTIYF.